The rows below give T cell receptor beta chains drawn from one sample of a study of T cell repertoires in cytomegalovirus infection. MiXCR, run by TCRdb on the reads, gives a single entry per CDR3 protein. The data contain roughly 310,000 distinct CDR3 sequences, 25% to 30% of them singletons. These receptors have no known antigen. The sequences come from cultured PBMCs, collected from culture after CMV antigen stimulation. These receptors came from a human donor in good health (CMV status not recorded). Some clones in this sample may be carry-over from other donors' samples. Each CDR3 is given with its conserved first and last residue. The order of the fields is J gene, clone size, D gene, V gene, CDR3 protein, CDR3 DNA. A D gene is named only where the DNA matches it firmly. Not every row has a clone size; where given, it reads once, few, many or a size class.

TRBJ1-3 | NA | TRBD1 | TRBV6-5 | CASSRGTGSDGNTIYF | TGTGCCAGCAGTCGAGGGACAGGGTCGGACGGAAACACCATATATTTT
TRBJ1-6 | NA | NA | TRBV6-1 | CASSEGGPPLHF | TGTGCCAGCAGTGAAGGGGGGCCACCCCTCCACTTT
TRBJ2-1 | many | NA | TRBV14 | CASSQSRSEQFF | TGTGCCAGCAGCCAATCCCGGTCTGAGCAGTTCTTC
TRBJ2-2 | NA | NA | TRBV27 | CASLKRGASNTGELFF | TGTGCCAGCCTCAAACGGGGGGCGTCGAACACCGGGGAGCTGTTTTTT
TRBJ1-2 | NA | TRBD1 | TRBV12-3/TRBV12-4 | CASSLIQGSYGYTF | TGTGCCAGCAGTTTAATACAGGGGAGCTATGGCTACACCTTC
TRBJ2-5 | NA | TRBD1 | TRBV2 | CASSRTGQEETQYF | TGTGCCAGCAGTAGGACAGGGCAGGAAGAGACCCAGTACTTC
TRBJ2-3 | few | TRBD1 | TRBV28 | CASSSWTGAADTQYF | TGTGCCAGCAGTTCGTGGACAGGGGCCGCAGATACGCAGTATTTT
TRBJ1-2 | NA | TRBD1 | TRBV12-3/TRBV12-4 | CASSELTGGVNYGYTF | TGTGCCAGCAGTGAATTGACAGGGGGCGTGAACTATGGCTACACCTTC
TRBJ2-5 | NA | NA | TRBV10-3 | CAISGSADQETQYF | TGTGCCATCAGTGGTTCCGCAGACCAAGAGACCCAGTACTTC
TRBJ2-7 | NA | TRBD2 | TRBV9 | CASSPSGGLGYEQYF | TGTGCCAGCAGCCCGTCGGGGGGGCTCGGCTACGAGCAGTACTTC
TRBJ2-1 | few | TRBD1 | TRBV7-6 | CASSLVTDRGDNEQFF | TGTGCCAGCAGCTTAGTAACGGACAGGGGAGACAATGAGCAGTTCTTC
TRBJ2-1 | NA | TRBD1 | TRBV19 | CASSIGDRGPYNEQFF | TGTGCCAGTAGTATAGGCGACAGGGGGCCTTACAATGAGCAGTTCTTC
TRBJ2-7 | many | TRBD1 | TRBV5-1 | CASSSTGIYEQYF | TGCGCCAGCAGCTCGACAGGGATCTACGAGCAGTACTTC
TRBJ2-7 | NA | TRBD2 | TRBV4-1 | CASSQPYGTSGSYEQYF | TGCGCCAGCAGCCAACCGTACGGGACTAGCGGGAGCTACGAGCAGTACTTC
TRBJ2-5 | NA | NA | TRBV20-1 | CSLREKTQYF | TGCAGTCTAAGGGAAAAGACCCAGTACTTC
TRBJ1-1 | NA | NA | TRBV7-8 | CASSLARGPRNTEAFF | TGTGCCAGCAGCTTAGCTAGGGGTCCCAGGAACACTGAAGCTTTCTTT
TRBJ2-7 | many | TRBD1 | TRBV7-9 | CASSFGDRHYEQYF | TGTGCCAGCAGCTTCGGGGACAGACACTACGAGCAGTACTTC
TRBJ2-2 | few | NA | TRBV29-1 | CSVKRPIDRAGAGELFF | TGCAGCGTTAAGAGGCCCATCGACAGGGCGGGGGCCGGGGAGCTGTTTTTT
TRBJ1-1 | NA | NA | TRBV2 | CASSDRRIKAVAFF | TGTGCCAGCAGTGACCGCCGAATAAAAGCCGTGGCTTTCTTT
TRBJ2-7 | few | TRBD1 | TRBV27 | CASSLSDRRPYEQYF | TGTGCCAGCAGTTTATCGGACAGGAGACCCTACGAGCAGTACTTC
TRBJ2-1 | NA | TRBD2 | TRBV11-1 | CASSFYIDSGSVYNEQFF | TGTGCCAGCAGCTTTTACATTGACAGCGGGAGTGTTTACAATGAGCAGTTCTTC
TRBJ2-7 | NA | NA | TRBV7-2 | CASSLVGLAIYEQYF | TGTGCCAGCAGCTTAGTTGGGCTAGCGATTTACGAGCAGTACTTC
TRBJ1-6 | few | TRBD1 | TRBV6-1 | CASSERGGQGRKYNSPLHF | TGTGCCAGCAGTGAACGGGGGGGACAGGGGAGGAAATATAATTCACCCCTCCACTTT